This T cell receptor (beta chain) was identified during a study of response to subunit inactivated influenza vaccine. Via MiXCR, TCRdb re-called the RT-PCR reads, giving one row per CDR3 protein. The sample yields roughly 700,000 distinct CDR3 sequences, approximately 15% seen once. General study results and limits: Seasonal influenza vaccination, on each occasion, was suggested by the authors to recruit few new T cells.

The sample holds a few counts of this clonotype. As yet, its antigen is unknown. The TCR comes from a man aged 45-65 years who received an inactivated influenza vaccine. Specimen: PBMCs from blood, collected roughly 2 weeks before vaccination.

CDR3 nucleotide sequence: TGTGCCAGCAACAAATTGCCCGGGACAGGGAAAGAGACCCAGTACTTC. Translation: CASNKLPGTGKETQYF. V gene TRBV7-9 combines with J gene TRBJ2-5, with TRBD1 matching 9 bases. The CDR3 length is 16 residues. V lost 7 bases, J lost 3 bases, and 12 bases stayed unmatched. Per the germline V gene, CDR1 is SEHNR and CDR2 is FQNEAQ (reference sequence).